What follows are 2 T cell receptor beta chains derived from one specimen sequenced in a study of blood T cells in healthy people across ages. Alongside a J-beta primer mix, a sample-barcoded 5' primer served in a second PCR lasting about 7 to 11 cycles. One entry per CDR3 protein results from TCRdb running MiXCR on the 5' RACE reads. The sample records roughly 1.9 million distinct CDR3 sequences, 35% to 50% being singletons. What was sequenced was blood. Every receptor here comes from a human donor in good health.

This clonotype was found a few times. The CDR3: CATSTMDRGNYEQYF. The CDR3, as DNA: TGTGCCACCAGCACTATGGACAGGGGAAACTACGAGCAGTACTTC. The gene calls are TRBV15 and TRBJ2-7, with 9 bases aligning to TRBD1. Germline V gives CDR1 LNHNV, CDR2 YYDKDF (reference sequence). V dropped 4 bases and J dropped 3; count of bases not matched to a gene: 7. The CDR3 spans 15 residues.

This clonotype has more than one count but fewer than ten. This chain connects TRBV9 to TRBJ1-2; 7 bases are shared with TRBD1. The V and J ends lost 4 bases and 2 bases, in that order; junction bases with no gene match: 14. This CDR3 has 17 amino acids. Germline-derived CDR1 and CDR2 are SGDLS and YYNGEE. The CDR3 spells CASSPPTVAGGNYGYTF. As DNA, the CDR3 is TGTGCCAGCAGCCCCCCTACTGTGGCAGGGGGAAACTATGGCTACACCTTC.